Sequencing of this T cell receptor beta chain was carried out in a study of cytomegalovirus exposure and HLA in healthy donors. Study-wide results and limits: It was found in a later analysis that first-cohort TCR clusters tended to co-occur in the approximately 130 validation repertoires. Most TCR sequences were uncommon, yet certain public TCRs appeared in many donors. There were around 160 TCR beta chains listed as cytomegalovirus-associated.

Assay: immunoSEQ multiplex PCR; the TCRdb copy retains only in-frame clones and omits some. The profile covers roughly 150,000 clones, with around 90% appearing a single time and just over 8.5% taken by the ten largest. The CDR3 runs 15 residues. Between the trimmed V and J ends, which lost 2 bases and 8 bases, there was a span of 16 bases. Germline CDR1 is SSHAT and CDR2 is FNYEAQ (reference sequence). Comment on this clone: Its matching antigen is unknown.

The donors were in the roughly 110-subject validation cohort; that cohort was separate from the roughly 730-subject first cohort. This rearrangement joins TRBV7-7 to TRBJ2-1, with D perhaps matching TRBD2 (6 bases). Sequenced sample: PBMCs. The TCR was taken from a man younger than 35 in good health and CMV-seropositive. CDR3 DNA: TGTGCCAGCAGCTTAAGCTGGGAGGTTGATGATGAGCAGTTCTTC. Translation gives CASSLSWEVDDEQFF. Combining the CDR3 with reference TRBV7-7 and TRBJ2-1 gives the whole variable domain GAGVSQSPRYKVTKRGQDVTLRCDPISSHATLYWYQQALGQGPEFLTYFNYEAQPDKSGLPSDRFSAERPEGSISTLTIQRTEQRDSAMYRCASSLSWEVDDEQFFGPGTRLTVL.